This TCR beta chain was observed in a study of early T cells in non-severe SARS-CoV-2 infection (dated by TCRdb to the early 2020s). For context, the study as a whole: Bulk RNA from unsorted whole blood was used for TCR sequencing, so alpha and beta chains could not be paired.

The method behind the library was 5' RACE. The data were produced on a NextSeq 500. The TCR library protocol attached unique molecular identifiers to individual cDNA molecules to correct for sequencing error and PCR bias. TCR alpha and beta chains were both sequenced, and the abundances of alpha and beta sequences in each sample were closely correlated with each other. The authors processed their data as follows. V gene, J gene and CDR3 annotation of TCR sequences was performed with Decombinator V4. Expanded TCRs were defined as changing significantly between any two time points under a Poisson model with p below 0.0001. TCR abundances were normalised to the total number of TCRs sequenced per sample and expressed as counts per million. MAIT TCRs were defined by TRAV1-2 paired with TRAJ12, TRAJ20 or TRAJ33, and iNKT TCRs by TRAV10 paired with TRAJ18. A search of VDJdb, accessed on 1 November 2021, was run for TCRs annotated to CMV, EBV and SARS-CoV-2, with TCRs annotated for multiple antigens excluded. The public reads were run again by TCRdb, first through fastp at Q25 and then through MiXCR, and only productive beta chains were kept. Identical CDR3 proteins give one entry, which carries the most common genes and DNA. TCRdb assigned the V and J calls; the authors' analysis was not used. This sample is represented by 40,000 or so distinct CDR3 sequences; around 10% of them were singletons. Together, the top ten hold less than 25% of the sample.

The sample holds many counts of this clonotype. It lacks a known antigen. Per-nucleotide qualities are absent, and no much larger clonotype sits a single base away. Set within a cohort of healthcare workers in London, UK, this nested case-control study involved weekly PCR testing of nasopharyngeal swabs along with blood sampling. Between 23 and 31 March 2020, the week of the UK lockdown, healthcare workers were enrolled and then followed up weekly for as long as 16 weeks. According to the germline V gene, CDR1 reads SGHTA and CDR2 reads FQGNSA. The CDR3 has 12 amino acids, counting the end cysteine and phenylalanine. Only the CDR3 region is kept as DNA, spanning 36 bases read in frame from base 1. V sheds 5 bases and J sheds 5 bases, leaving 9 bases between their ends. General study outcomes and caveats: VDJdb matching was skewed toward anti-spike CD8 responses, so virus-specific expansions were likely underestimated and private and CD4 specificities were missed.

Sequenced sample: whole blood. The sequence links TRBV7-2 to TRBJ2-5; the D gene cannot be named for sure. The source of this sequence is an adult who was a healthcare worker with PCR-confirmed SARS-CoV-2 infection or an uninfected control (not recorded which). The CDR3 protein is CTSSPNSETQYF. The nucleotide sequence reads as follows: TGTACCAGCAGCCCCAACTCTGAGACCCAGTACTTC.